This T cell receptor beta chain was recovered during a study of T cells after yellow fever vaccination. Study as a whole: Fractions of low cell number were prepared using SMART-Seq v4 Ultra Low Input.

Comments on this clonotype: The antigen is unknown.

It was through 5'RACE template switching that TCR cDNA was made, with a universal primer site and UMIs added. TCRdb reprocessed the 5' RACE reads via MiXCR and lists one record per CDR3 protein. Here the sample spans 610,000 or so distinct CDR3 sequences, roughly 12% being singletons. Whole-study findings and limits: It was a small share of clonotypes that appeared in both CD4 and CD8 compartments. On re-exposure, the response was weaker but peaked faster, at day 5 versus 15.

The CDR3 has 15 amino acids. The V gene's germline CDR1 is LGHDT and CDR2 YNNKEL (reference sequence). V shed 3 bases, J shed 5 bases, and the junction held 3 bases outside the gene matches. The receptor's source is a young man who received the YFV17D yellow fever vaccine. This chain connects TRBV3-1 to TRBJ2-2; 10 nucleotides align to TRBD1. The sample consisted of PBMCs, taken on the day of the yellow fever booster vaccination. The CDR3 reads CASSHRQGATGELFF. The CDR3 DNA reads as TGTGCCAGCAGCCACAGACAGGGGGCTACCGGGGAGCTGTTTTTT.